This T cell receptor (beta chain) was sequenced for a study of blood T cell repertoires in COVID-19. Looking at the study overall: Collection of acute and convalescent COVID-19 samples took place in the United States, Italy and Spain. Sample material is recorded as cDNA or gDNA derived from T cells, B-cell-depleted T cells, or PBMCs.

Germline loops: CDR1 LNHNV, CDR2 YYDKDF (reference sequence). This CDR3 has 16 amino acids. With 2 bases clipped from V and 3 bases from J, the junction kept 8 bases outside the gene matches. Study processing details: By means of reference gene primer amplification, nucleated cell counts were estimated. Assay: immunoSEQ multiplex PCR; the TCRdb copy retains only in-frame clones and omits some. V and J calls and clone size are given by that table; D and trimming were obtained from the DNA. The sample records roughly 350,000 clones, 88% being singletons. This clonotype was obtained from a woman between 45 and 60 years old with active or convalescent COVID-19. The sample comprised peripheral blood. J is TRBJ2-5 and V is TRBV15; 8 positions agree with TRBD2. In DNA form, the CDR3 reads TGTGCCACCAGCAGATCTGGACTAGCCGCAAAAGAGACCCAGTACTTC. Amino acid sequence: CATSRSGLAAKETQYF. Complete variable domain (other parts from reference TRBV15 and TRBJ2-5): DAMVIQNPRYQVTQFGKPVTLSCSQTLNHNVMYWYQQKSSQAPKLLFHYYDKDFNNEADTPDNFQSRRPNTSFCFLDIRSPGLGDTAMYLCATSRSGLAAKETQYFGPGTRLLVL.